Presented here are 15 T cell receptor beta chains from one specimen sequenced in a study of blood T cell repertoires in COVID-19. Sequenced by immunoSEQ multiplex PCR; TCRdb stores in-frame clones only, minus some. The sample records about 260,000 clones, about 90% being singletons. Sequences were obtained from peripheral blood. The source is a woman between 35 and 50 years old who had recovered from COVID-19.

The V call is TRBV4-3, the J call TRBJ1-6, with 8 bases lining up with TRBD1. Germline CDR1 reads LGHNA; CDR2 reads YSLEER. There are 15 residues in the CDR3. V dropped 0 bases and J dropped 14; count of bases not matched to a gene: 9. The CDR3 loop reads CASSQDGAGGYTLHF. The CDR3 nucleotides read TGCGCCAGCAGCCAAGATGGTGCAGGGGGCTACACCCTCCACTTT.

CDR3 DNA sequence: TGTGCCAGCTCAGGACAGGGGGCAACTAATGAAAAACTGTTTTTT. Translating gives CASSGQGATNEKLFF. V usage is TRBV18 and J usage is TRBJ1-4, with 10 bases aligning to TRBD1. CDR1 is KGHSH, CDR2 LQKENI, per germline. V dropped 5 bases and J dropped 0; count of bases not matched to a gene: 0. The CDR3 spans 15 residues.

The V and J genes are TRBV5-6 and TRBJ1-2; D is unclear. Germline lookup yields CDR1 SGHDT and CDR2 YYEEEE. Trimming left V 4 bases short and J 7 bases short, with 14 bases between. The CDR3 is 13 residues long. The CDR3 nucleotides are TGTGCCAGCAGCCCTAGAGGGCTGGGTGGCTACACCTTC. Protein: CASSPRGLGGYTF.

The J gene is TRBJ1-4, the V gene TRBV7-2, with D tentatively TRBD1 (6 bases). Germline V gives CDR1 SGHTA, CDR2 FQGNSA. V was clipped by 1 base and J by 8 bases, with 17 bases between them. The CDR3 extends over 16 amino acids. The chain's CDR3 is CASSLGGPGSWEKLFF. Written as DNA, the CDR3 is TGTGCCAGCAGCTTAGGGGGGCCAGGGTCATGGGAAAAACTGTTTTTT. The full variable domain, with the rest looked up from reference TRBV7-2 and TRBJ1-4, is GAGVSQSPSNKVTEKGKDVELRCDPISGHTALYWYRQSLGQGLEFLIYFQGNSAPDKSGLPSDRFSAERTGGSVSTLTIQRTQQEDSAVYLCASSLGGPGSWEKLFFGSGTQLSVL.

The chain is built from TRBV2 and TRBJ1-1, with TRBD1 identical over 9 bases. Germline-derived CDR1 and CDR2 are SNHLY and FYNNEI. V lost 7 bases and J lost 0; bases outside the gene matches: 6. The CDR3 spans 15 residues. The CDR3 loop reads CASTQRQGVNTEAFF. As DNA, the CDR3 is TGTGCCAGCACCCAACGACAGGGGGTGAACACTGAAGCTTTCTTT.

This clone was seen only once. As DNA, the CDR3 is TGTGCCAGCAGCTTTACTGGACACTTAAATCAGCCCCAGCATTTT. Translating gives CASSFTGHLNQPQHF. V usage is TRBV9 and J usage is TRBJ1-5, with D tentatively TRBD1 (5 bases). The CDR3 totals 15 residues. Germline V gives CDR1 SGDLS, CDR2 YYNGEE. V was pared by 4 bases and J by 4 bases, with 15 bases between.

The CDR3 DNA sequence: TGTGCCAGCAGTTACTCGGGGGGAGATACGCAGTATTTT. Translation: CASSYSGGDTQYF. This chain joins TRBV6-5 and TRBJ2-3, with D maybe TRBD2 (6 bases). The CDR3 is 13 amino acids. V was pared by 0 bases and J by 5 bases, with 6 bases between. CDR1 is MNHEY, CDR2 SVGAGI, per germline.

The chain employs TRBV19 and TRBJ1-1; D is unclear. This CDR3 comprises 17 residues. Per germline, CDR1 LNHDA and CDR2 SQIVND (reference sequence). The germline V and J ends were trimmed by 4 bases and 0 bases, with 18 bases remaining between them. This CDR3 reads CASSKIASLSMNTEAFF. The DNA of the CDR3 is TGTGCCAGTAGTAAGATAGCCAGTCTATCAATGAACACTGAAGCTTTCTTT.

The chain employs TRBV9 and TRBJ2-3; 8 bases fit TRBD2. V shed 2 bases and J 5 bases; nucleotides not matched to a gene: 7. CDR1 is SGDLS and CDR2 is YYNGEE in the germline V gene. The CDR3 is 15 amino acids. The CDR3 loop reads CASSVGGSGEDTQYF. The CDR3 DNA follows: TGTGCCAGCAGCGTGGGGGGTAGCGGGGAAGATACGCAGTATTTT.

The genes are TRBV29-1 and TRBJ1-2, with D perhaps matching TRBD1 (6 bases). The ends were cut back, 4 bases at V and 4 bases at J, with 13 bases in the middle. In germline, CDR1 is SQVTM, CDR2 ANQGSEA. There are 13 residues in the CDR3. This chain's CDR3 is CSVVTGKGYGYTF. CDR3 in DNA: TGCAGCGTTGTAACAGGGAAAGGCTATGGCTACACCTTC. Drawing the rest from reference TRBV29-1 and TRBJ1-2, the complete variable domain is SAVISQKPSRDICQRGTSLTIQCQVDSQVTMMFWYRQQPGQSLTLIATANQGSEATYESGFVIDKFPISRPNLTFSTLTVSNMSPEDSSIYLCSVVTGKGYGYTFGSGTRLTVV.

The chain uses TRBV27 and TRBJ1-1; 8 bases line up with TRBD1. J was trimmed by 4 bases and V by 6 bases; bases with no gene match: 7. In germline, CDR1 is MNHEY, CDR2 SMNVEV (reference sequence). CDR3 size: 14 residues. CDR3 amino acids: CASSLTGVGTEAFF. The CDR3, as DNA: TGTGCCAGCAGCCTGACAGGGGTCGGCACTGAAGCTTTCTTT.

The chain links TRBV9 to TRBJ2-7; 10 nucleotides match TRBD2. Germline loops: CDR1 SGDLS, CDR2 YYNGEE. The V and J ends lost 0 bases and 3 bases, in that order; junction bases with no gene match: 6. This CDR3 comprises 16 residues. The CDR3 loop is CASSVDARLAGYEQYF. The CDR3 coding sequence is TGTGCCAGCAGCGTAGATGCAAGACTAGCGGGCTACGAGCAGTACTTC. Looking up the rest from reference TRBV9 and TRBJ2-7 gives the full variable domain: DSGVTQTPKHLITATGQRVTLRCSPRSGDLSVYWYQQSLDQGLQFLIQYYNGEERAKGNILERFSAQQFPDLHSELNLSSLELGDSALYFCASSVDARLAGYEQYFGPGTRLTVT.

This chain uses TRBV30 with TRBJ1-1; D possibly corresponds to TRBD1 (6 bases). V was clipped by 2 bases and J by 1 base, with 14 bases between them. The length of the CDR3 is 15 residues. Germline assignment: CDR1 GTSNPN and CDR2 SVGIG (reference sequence). The CDR3 here is CAWSTIRGANTEAFF. CDR3 sequence (DNA): TGTGCCTGGAGTACCATTCGGGGGGCGAACACTGAAGCTTTCTTT.

This CDR3 reads CASSVQGLGTDTQYF. The CDR3 DNA follows: TGTGCCAGCAGCGTACAGGGACTTGGTACAGATACGCAGTATTTT. The chain couples TRBV9 to TRBJ2-3; D possibly corresponds to TRBD2 (6 bases). The CDR3 spans 15 residues. Trimming removed 1 base from V and 3 bases from J, with 12 bases in between. CDR1 and CDR2 (germline): SGDLS, YYNGEE.

This chain connects TRBV9 to TRBJ2-6; tentatively, D is TRBD2 (7 bases). The CDR3 runs to 16 residues. The ends were cut back, 0 bases at V and 8 bases at J, with 15 bases in the middle. Germline V CDR1 and CDR2: SGDLS, YYNGEE. The CDR3 sequence is CASSVGGGGGPNVLTF. The CDR3, as DNA: TGTGCCAGCAGCGTAGGGGGCGGGGGCGGACCCAACGTCCTGACTTTC. The entire variable domain, with the rest obtained from reference TRBV9 and TRBJ2-6, is as follows: DSGVTQTPKHLITATGQRVTLRCSPRSGDLSVYWYQQSLDQGLQFLIQYYNGEERAKGNILERFSAQQFPDLHSELNLSSLELGDSALYFCASSVGGGGGPNVLTFGAGSRLTVL.